A single T cell receptor beta chain is shown here with its context. The source of the sample is a study of radiation and T cells in renal cell carcinoma. Clones were read by immunoSEQ multiplex PCR, and TCRdb kept only the in-frame ones, dropping some. Among about 140,000 clones listed, over 80% were seen once. As for time point: baseline pretreatment blood. As to treatment: 15 Gy SBRT to primary tumor, nephrectomy 4 weeks later. CDR3 size: 16 residues. Germline assignment: CDR1 MNHEY and CDR2 SVGAGI. Trimming left V 2 bases short and J 7 bases short, with 18 bases between. The chain carries TRBV6-5 and TRBJ2-1, with no clear D. The sample was blood, taken from a patient whose treatment included radiotherapy and nephrectomy. This TCR derives from a woman aged 50 to 65 with renal cell carcinoma. The CDR3 DNA reads TGTGCCAGCAGTTACACGTTTAGTGGGGATGGGAATGAGCAGTTCTTC. Residues: CASSYTFSGDGNEQFF.